The 16 T cell receptor beta chains presented below share a single source sample, sequenced in a study of blood T cell repertoires in COVID-19. Sequenced by immunoSEQ multiplex PCR; TCRdb stores in-frame clones only, minus some. The sample holds around 260,000 clones; approximately 88% are singletons and the top ten take approximately 0.7%. Input material: peripheral blood. These receptors came from a human donor in a cohort sampled during active COVID-19.

The rearrangement joins TRBV7-2 to TRBJ2-1, with TRBD1 as a possible D gene (6 bases). Germline CDR1 and CDR2: SGHTA and FQGNSA. This CDR3 comprises 16 residues. V lost 4 bases to trimming and J lost 1 base, with 14 bases between them. CDR3 sequence: CASSWRTDRSYNEQFF. The CDR3 DNA follows: TGTGCCAGCAGCTGGAGGACAGATAGATCCTACAATGAGCAGTTCTTC. The full variable domain, completed using reference TRBV7-2 and TRBJ2-1, is GAGVSQSPSNKVTEKGKDVELRCDPISGHTALYWYRQSLGQGLEFLIYFQGNSAPDKSGLPSDRFSAERTGGSVSTLTIQRTQQEDSAVYLCASSWRTDRSYNEQFFGPGTRLTVL.

The J gene is TRBJ1-6, the V gene TRBV27, with D perhaps TRBD1 (5 bases). CDR1 is MNHEY and CDR2 is SMNVEV in the germline V gene (reference sequence). V was pared by 3 bases and J by 2 bases, with 8 bases between. CDR3 size: 15 residues. In DNA, the CDR3 is TGTGCCAGCAGTTTGCGGGGGGCCTATAATTCACCCCTCCACTTT. This gives the protein CASSLRGAYNSPLHF.

The chain couples TRBV30 to TRBJ1-2; D remains ambiguous. The CDR3 is 14 residues long. V was cut by 0 bases and J by 4 bases, with 12 bases left in between. CDR1 GTSNPN and CDR2 SVGIG come from the germline V gene (reference sequence). As DNA, the CDR3 is TGTGCCTGGAGTGTAGGAGGGCGAAGCTATGGCTACACCTTC. It encodes CAWSVGGRSYGYTF.

The genes are TRBV7-9 and TRBJ2-7; TRBD2 matches 9 bases. This CDR3 contains 13 residues. Germline V CDR1 and CDR2: SEHNR, FQNEAQ (reference sequence). V was pared by 5 bases and J by 3 bases, with 2 bases of the junction left unmatched. In DNA, the CDR3 is TGTGCCAGCAGCATTAGCGGGAGCTACGAGCAGTACTTC. Translation: CASSISGSYEQYF.

This chain joins TRBV4-3 and TRBJ2-6; D not resolved. There are 16 residues in the CDR3. V was cut by 0 bases and J by 1 base, with 7 bases left in between. Germline V gene lookup returns CDR1 LGHNA and CDR2 YSLEER. CDR3 in amino acids: CASSQDLGSGANVLTF. In DNA, the CDR3 is TGCGCCAGCAGCCAAGATCTCGGGTCTGGGGCCAACGTCCTGACTTTC.

V and J are TRBV27 and TRBJ1-4; no firm D call. V was clipped by 1 base and J by 5 bases, with 14 bases between them. Germline CDR1 reads MNHEY; CDR2 reads SMNVEV (reference sequence). The CDR3 consists of 16 residues. CDR3 region: CASSLFFGEVNEKLFF. CDR3 in DNA: TGTGCCAGCAGTTTATTCTTCGGGGAGGTCAATGAAAAACTGTTTTTT.

The chain joins TRBV11-2 to TRBJ1-6; D remains unclear. From germline, CDR1 is SGHAT and CDR2 FQNNGV. Trimming took 1 base from V and 10 from J, leaving 8 bases between them. The CDR3 is made up of 13 amino acids. The DNA of the CDR3 is TGTGCCAGCAGCTTAGGACGGGTCTCACCCCTCCACTTT. Its protein product is CASSLGRVSPLHF.

The CDR3 sequence: CASSKPVLSLAVIPSYEQYF. CDR3 nucleotide sequence: TGTGCCAGCAGCAAACCAGTTCTATCGCTAGCCGTCATCCCGTCCTACGAGCAGTACTTC. The chain recombines TRBV21-1 with TRBJ2-7; the table's D call, TRBD2, was not checked against the DNA. TRBV21-1 is a pseudogene locus. The CDR3 covers 20 residues.

The chain carries TRBV21-1 and TRBJ1-1. TRBV21-1 represents a pseudogene. The CDR3 runs 15 residues. CDR3 in DNA: TGTGCCAGCAGCAGTCAGCTGGCGACTGACACTGAAGCTTTCTTT. Residues: CASSSQLATDTEAFF.

The V and J genes are TRBV10-3 and TRBJ2-7, with TRBD1 identical over 9 bases. V dropped 8 bases and J dropped 2; count of bases not matched to a gene: 10. CDR3 size: 15 residues. The germline V gene has CDR1 ENHRY and CDR2 SYGVKD. CDR3 sequence reads: CAIAAGDRAPYEQYF. The DNA of the CDR3 is TGTGCCATCGCTGCAGGGGACAGGGCTCCCTACGAGCAGTACTTC.

V gene TRBV10-3 combines with J gene TRBJ2-3, with 8 bases lining up with TRBD2. This CDR3 is built from 17 residues. In germline, CDR1 is ENHRY, CDR2 SYGVKD. Trimming took 3 bases from V and 4 from J; bases not matched to a gene: 12. Here the CDR3 reads CAISEGGSGSSPDTQYF. The CDR3 DNA sequence: TGTGCCATCAGTGAAGGGGGGAGCGGGAGCAGTCCAGATACGCAGTATTTT.

A single count supports this clone. This chain joins TRBV12-3 or TRBV12-4 and TRBJ2-7; 8 bases agree with TRBD1. The length of the CDR3 is 11 residues. V dropped 3 bases and J dropped 11; count of bases not matched to a gene: 3. DNA of the CDR3: TGTGCCAGCAGTTTGGGACAGGTGAAGTACTTC. It is translated as CASSLGQVKYF.

V usage is TRBV4-2 and J usage is TRBJ1-2, with D uncertain. The CDR3 runs to 14 residues. V lost 4 bases and J lost 7, with 16 bases in between. Looked up from germline, CDR1 is LGHNA and CDR2 is YNFKEQ. The CDR3 region is CASSPSTGILGYTF. The CDR3 nucleotides read TGTGCCAGCAGCCCCTCCACCGGGATCCTTGGCTACACCTTC.

This clone was detected once. This chain connects TRBV30 to TRBJ1-2, with D perhaps TRBD1 (5 bases). Trimming stripped 5 bases from V and 0 bases from J, with 10 bases between. Per germline, CDR1 GTSNPN and CDR2 SVGIG (reference sequence). This CDR3 region has 13 residues. CDR3 region: CAWLTETNYGYTF. CDR3 nucleotides: TGTGCCTGGCTGACAGAAACTAACTATGGCTACACCTTC.

This sequence joins TRBV19 and TRBJ2-2; D may be TRBD1 (5 bases). The CDR3 has 13 amino acids. Trimming removed 6 bases from V and 4 bases from J, with 9 bases in between. CDR1 and CDR2 from the germline V gene are LNHDA and SQIVND (reference sequence). CDR3 loop: CASRQGPTGELFF. CDR3 in DNA: TGTGCCAGTAGGCAGGGTCCCACCGGGGAGCTGTTTTTT. The full variable domain, completed using reference TRBV19 and TRBJ2-2, is DGGITQSPKYLFRKEGQNVTLSCEQNLNHDAMYWYRQDPGQGLRLIYYSQIVNDFQKGDIAEGYSVSREKKESFPLTVTSAQKNPTAFYLCASRQGPTGELFFGEGSRLTVL.

This clone has just one count. The rearrangement links TRBV4-3 to TRBJ2-2; 7 nucleotides agree with TRBD1. The CDR3 is made up of 17 amino acids. J lost 6 bases, V lost 0 bases, and 10 bases had no gene match. In germline, CDR1 is LGHNA, CDR2 YSLEER. CDR3 DNA sequence: TGCGCCAGCAGCCAAGACAGTCAGGACAGGATCTCCGGGGAGCTGTTTTTT. Its protein is CASSQDSQDRISGELFF.